This record covers a single TCR beta chain. Its antigen is unknown. The CDR3 length is 15 residues. The V end lost 0 bases, the J end lost 1 base, and 7 bases lay between the germline ends. Germline-derived CDR1 and CDR2 are SGHRS and YFSETQ. The data were taken from a study of cytomegalovirus exposure and HLA in healthy donors. Across the study: Sequencing of around 200 million T cells in an earlier analysis found 95 million to 120 million unique TCR beta sequences.

PCR was performed using 60 Vbeta and 13 Jbeta primers. The repertoire was sequenced with immunoSEQ multiplex PCR; TCRdb's copy has only in-frame clones and lacks some. The sample lists roughly 80,000 clones; less than 80% were seen once. Study results and caveats: It was approximately 170 TCR beta chains that were listed as cytomegalovirus-associated.

The sequenced sample was PBMCs. This clonotype originated in a woman aged 40 to 49 in good health and CMV-seronegative. The rearrangement joins TRBV5-1 to TRBJ2-2; D remains unclear. For the CDR3, the DNA is TGCGCCAGCAGCTTGGCGTCGGGGAACACCGGGGAGCTGTTTTTT. Translation: CASSLASGNTGELFF.